This is a list of T cell receptor beta chains from one sample in a study of OX40 agonist ivuxolimab in advanced cancers. The data were produced by immunoSEQ multiplex PCR, yet TCRdb's version contains in-frame clones alone and is incomplete. The sample lists tens of thousands of clones, 70% to 90% occurring once. Source: CD4+ or CD8+ T cells sorted from blood, taken in a trial of the OX40 agonist ivuxolimab. These receptors all come from an adult with an advanced solid tumor such as melanoma, head and neck, liver or kidney cancer. CDR3s include the opening cysteine and the closing phenylalanine or tryptophan. D genes are given only for firm matches. Clone size is shown for a subset of rows, as once, few, many or a class of expanded clone.

clone_size j_call v_call d_call cdr3_nt cdr3_aa
- TRBJ1-1 TRBV7-9 - TGTGCCAGCAGCTTATCTCGGCGGGAGGGGAACACTGAAGCTTTCTTT CASSLSRREGNTEAFF
- TRBJ1-1 TRBV4-1 - TGCGCCAGCAGCCCGGGAGGGGAAGCTTTCTTT CASSPGGEAFF
- TRBJ2-1 TRBV5-1 - TGCGCCAGCAGCTTAGGGGCGTTGGATGAGCAGTTCTTC CASSLGALDEQFF
- TRBJ2-7 TRBV11-2 - TGTGCCAGCAGCTTAGATTTTAGGACACTCCTTGACGAGCAGTACTTC CASSLDFRTLLDEQYF
- TRBJ1-5 TRBV15 - TGTGCCACCAGCAACCTAGGCAGGGCCGATCAGCCCCAGCATTTT CATSNLGRADQPQHF
- TRBJ1-1 TRBV29-1 - TGCAGCGTTGATGGATTAGAAGGCGCCACTGAAGCTTTCTTT CSVDGLEGATEAFF
few TRBJ1-2 TRBV7-2 TRBD1 TGTGCCAGCAGCTTGGACAGGGAGGGCTACACCTTC CASSLDREGYTF
- TRBJ1-2 TRBV4-1 - TGCGCCAGCAGCCAAGTCCTTGGAACTAACTATGGCTACACCTTC CASSQVLGTNYGYTF
- TRBJ2-1 TRBV5-5 TRBD1 TGTGCCAGCAGCTCGGACAGGGGGAATGAGCAGTTCTTC CASSSDRGNEQFF
- TRBJ1-2 TRBV7-9 - TGTGCCAGCACCACTAGCCATGAGGACTATGGCTACACCTTC CASTTSHEDYGYTF
- TRBJ2-3 TRBV6-5 TRBD1 TGTGCCAGCAGTTACCCCACAGGGGGCGGCGCAGATACGCAGTATTTT CASSYPTGGGADTQYF
- TRBJ1-1 TRBV21-1 - TGTGCCAGCAGCCCGACAGGGTCCACTGAAGCTTTCTTT CASSPTGSTEAFF
- TRBJ2-3 TRBV9 TRBD2 TGTGCCAGCAGCGTAGCGGCAGCGGGAGGGGGAGATACGCAGTATTTT CASSVAAAGGGDTQYF
- TRBJ2-5 TRBV7-6 TRBD1 TGTGCCAGCAGCTCCGAGACAGGGGGAGCAGAGACCCAGTACTTC CASSSETGGAETQYF
once TRBJ1-4 TRBV28 TRBD1 TGTGCCAGCACCTCGGACAGGGCGAGAAGAGGTGAAAAACTGTTTTTT CASTSDRARRGEKLFF
- TRBJ2-7 TRBV19 TRBD2 TGTGCCAGTTCTAGCGGCTACTCCTACGAGCAGTACTTC CASSSGYSYEQYF
- TRBJ1-2 TRBV6-4 - TGTGCCAGCAGCGAAGAGATAGGGGATTCCTATGGCTACACCTTC CASSEEIGDSYGYTF
- TRBJ2-1 TRBV9 - TGTGCCAGCAGCGTGAGCGGTGAGCAGTTCTTC CASSVSGEQFF
- TRBJ2-7 TRBV12-5 - TGTGCTAGTGGTTTGTCGGCTGGGTTCAGCTACGAGCAGTACTTC CASGLSAGFSYEQYF
- TRBJ2-7 TRBV7-8 TRBD1 TGTGCCAGCAGCGTCGGGCGAACGGGACAGGGGGCGAAAGAGCAGTACTTC CASSVGRTGQGAKEQYF
- TRBJ2-3 TRBV5-6 TRBD1 TGTGCCAGCTACCCGGCCGGACAGGGACGAGTGGCAGATACGCAGTATTTT CASYPAGQGRVADTQYF
- TRBJ2-7 TRBV6-5 - TGTGCCAGCAGTGAAGCAAAAAGGTACGAGCAGTACTTC CASSEAKRYEQYF
- TRBJ2-7 TRBV28 - TGTGCCAGCAGTTTATGGACTAGGGGGTTACTCTCCTACGAGCAGTACTTC CASSLWTRGLLSYEQYF
- TRBJ1-2 TRBV6-6 - TGTGCCAGCAGAACAGAAAACTATGGCTACACCTTC CASRTENYGYTF
once TRBJ1-2 TRBV9 TRBD1 TGTGCCAGCAGCGTAACAGGGGGCAGCTATGGCTACACCTTC CASSVTGGSYGYTF
- TRBJ2-1 TRBV9 TRBD2 TGTGCCAGCAGCGTAGAGGGACTAGCGGGAAATGAGCAGTTCTTC CASSVEGLAGNEQFF
- TRBJ1-5 TRBV19 - TGTGCCAGTAGTATAGAGGGGAAATGGGTAGGGCAGCCCCAGCATTTT CASSIEGKWVGQPQHF
- TRBJ2-6 TRBV9 TRBD2 TGTGCCAGCAGCGTAGTTGGGGGTACCGGACTAGGTGGGGCCAACGTCCTGACTTTC CASSVVGGTGLGGANVLTF
- TRBJ2-1 TRBV6-1 TRBD2 TGTGCCAGCAGTGTCCTAGCGGGGGGGCCAGAGAATGAGCAGTTCTTC CASSVLAGGPENEQFF
once TRBJ1-1 TRBV6-5 TRBD1 TGTGCCAGCGCCGGGACAGGGAGGACTGAAGCTTTCTTT CASAGTGRTEAFF
once TRBJ2-2 TRBV9 - TGTGCCAGCAGCGATACCGGGGAGCTGTTTTTT CASSDTGELFF
- TRBJ1-1 TRBV7-9 TRBD1 TGTGCCAGCAGCCCGGACAGGGGGCAGGACACTGAAGCTTTCTTT CASSPDRGQDTEAFF
once TRBJ2-7 TRBV10-2 - TGCGCCAGCTTGGACGTAAGCGAGCAGTACTTC CASLDVSEQYF
- TRBJ2-3 TRBV9 - TGTGCCAGCAGCGTCCAGGGCAGCACAGATACGCAGTATTTT CASSVQGSTDTQYF
once TRBJ2-2 TRBV6-1 TRBD1 TGTGCCAGCACCATGGGGACAGGGAATTATTGGGAGCTGTTTTTT CASTMGTGNYWELFF
once TRBJ2-7 TRBV11-1 - TGTGCCAGCAGCCCTCCTTCCTACGAGCAGTACTTC CASSPPSYEQYF
- TRBJ2-5 TRBV6-5 TRBD1 TGTGCCAGCAGTACACATCAGGGACAGAAAGAGACCCAGTACTTC CASSTHQGQKETQYF
- TRBJ1-2 TRBV4-3 - TGCGCCAGCAGCCAAGATTCGGCCGGTGCCTCCTATGGCTACACCTTC CASSQDSAGASYGYTF
- TRBJ2-7 TRBV9 TRBD1 TGTGCCAGCAGCGTAGGGGCAGGGGGCGGCTACGAGCAGTACTTC CASSVGAGGGYEQYF
- TRBJ2-7 TRBV13 TRBD2 TGTGCCAGCAGCTTCCGGACTAGCGGGAGTCGCGAGCAGTACTTC CASSFRTSGSREQYF
- TRBJ2-1 TRBV6-5 - TGTGCCAGCAGTTACCAAAGGGAGCAGTTCTTC CASSYQREQFF
- TRBJ1-5 TRBV15 - TGTGCCACCAGCATATGGAAGGGCAATCAGCCCCAGCATTTT CATSIWKGNQPQHF
- TRBJ2-7 TRBV9 TRBD1 TGTGCCAGCAGCGTACGGGACAGGGGCGATTACGAGCAGTACTTC CASSVRDRGDYEQYF
- TRBJ2-2 TRBV27 - TGTGCCAGCACCACTGACAGAAATACCGGGGAGCTGTTTTTT CASTTDRNTGELFF
- TRBJ2-5 TRBV7-3 - TGTGCCAGCAGCTTAATAGGGGGGACTCAAGAGACCCAGTACTTC CASSLIGGTQETQYF
once TRBJ1-4 TRBV30 - TGTGCCGTGCAGTCCATCCTTGAAAAACTGTTTTTT CAVQSILEKLFF
- TRBJ1-1 TRBV9 TRBD1 TGTGCCAGCAGCCGTGGGACAGGGGTAGGGTGGACTGAAGCTTTCTTT CASSRGTGVGWTEAFF
- TRBJ1-4 TRBV11-2 - TGTGCCAGCAGCTTCAGGACTGAAAAACTGTTTTTT CASSFRTEKLFF
- TRBJ1-5 TRBV27 - TGTGCCAGCAGTCCGACAGGCTATCAGCCCCAGCATTTT CASSPTGYQPQHF
- TRBJ2-7 TRBV7-2 - TGTGCCAGCAGCTTAGTTCCAGCGTCCTACGAGCAGTACTTC CASSLVPASYEQYF
- TRBJ2-3 TRBV9 - TGTGCCAGCAGCGTAGTTGCGGGAATGGCAGATACGCAGTATTTT CASSVVAGMADTQYF
- TRBJ2-3 TRBV5-5 TRBD2 TGTGCCAGCACTCGGACTAGCGGGGGGGCAGATACGCAGTATTTT CASTRTSGGADTQYF
- TRBJ2-7 TRBV29-1 TRBD1 TGCAGCGTTGAAGGTGGGACAGAAGTACCCTACGAGCAGTACTTC CSVEGGTEVPYEQYF
- TRBJ1-4 TRBV18 TRBD1 TGTGCCAGCTCACCACGAATGGAGGACAGGGTCCCCCTCGAGGAAAATGAAAAACTGTTTTTT CASSPRMEDRVPLEENEKLFF